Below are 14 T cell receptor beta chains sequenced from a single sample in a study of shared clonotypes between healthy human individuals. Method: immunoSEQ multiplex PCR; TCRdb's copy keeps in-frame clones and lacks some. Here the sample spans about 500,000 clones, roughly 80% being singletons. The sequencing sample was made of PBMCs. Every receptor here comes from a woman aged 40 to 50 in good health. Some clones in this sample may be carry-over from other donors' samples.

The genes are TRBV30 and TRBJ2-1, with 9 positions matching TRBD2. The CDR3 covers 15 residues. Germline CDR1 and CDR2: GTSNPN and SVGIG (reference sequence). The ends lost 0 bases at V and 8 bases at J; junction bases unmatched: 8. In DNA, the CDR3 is TGTGCCTGGAGTGTAGGTAGCGGGAGTGTGGATGAGCAGTTCTTC. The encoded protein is CAWSVGSGSVDEQFF.

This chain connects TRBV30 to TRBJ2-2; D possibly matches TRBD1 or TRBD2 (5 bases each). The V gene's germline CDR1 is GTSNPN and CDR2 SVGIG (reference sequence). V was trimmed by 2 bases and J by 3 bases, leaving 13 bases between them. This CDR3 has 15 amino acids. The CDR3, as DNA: TGTGCCTGGAGTTCGGGGCTAGGCTACACCGGGGAGCTGTTTTTT. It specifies CAWSSGLGYTGELFF.

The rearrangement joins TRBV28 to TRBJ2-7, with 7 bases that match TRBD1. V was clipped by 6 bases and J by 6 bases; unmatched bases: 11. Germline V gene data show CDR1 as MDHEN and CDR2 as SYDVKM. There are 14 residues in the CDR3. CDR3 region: CASSSQGTVGEQYF. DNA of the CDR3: TGTGCCAGCAGCTCTCAAGGGACAGTAGGCGAGCAGTACTTC. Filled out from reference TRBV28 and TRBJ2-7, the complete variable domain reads DVKVTQSSRYLVKRTGEKVFLECVQDMDHENMFWYRQDPGLGLRLIYFSYDVKMKEKGDIPEGYSVSREKKERFSLILESASTNQTSMYLCASSSQGTVGEQYFGPGTRLTVT.

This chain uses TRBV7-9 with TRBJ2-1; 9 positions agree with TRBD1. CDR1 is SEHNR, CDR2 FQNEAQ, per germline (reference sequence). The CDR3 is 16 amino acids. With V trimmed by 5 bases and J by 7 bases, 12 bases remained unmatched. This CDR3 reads CASSGGTGNRKNEQFF. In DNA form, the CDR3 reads TGTGCCAGCAGCGGGGGGACAGGGAATCGCAAGAATGAGCAGTTCTTC.

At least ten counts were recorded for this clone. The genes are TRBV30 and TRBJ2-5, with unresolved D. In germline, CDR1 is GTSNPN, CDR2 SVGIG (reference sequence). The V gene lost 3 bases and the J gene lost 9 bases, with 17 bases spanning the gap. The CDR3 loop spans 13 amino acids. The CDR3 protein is CAWSDGATQAQYF. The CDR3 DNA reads TGTGCCTGGAGCGATGGAGCTACCCAGGCCCAGTACTTC.

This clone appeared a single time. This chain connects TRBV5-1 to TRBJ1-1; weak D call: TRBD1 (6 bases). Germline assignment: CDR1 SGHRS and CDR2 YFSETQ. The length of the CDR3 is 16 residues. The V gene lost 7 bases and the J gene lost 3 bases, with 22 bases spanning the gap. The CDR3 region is CASHSLGGLTHTEAFF. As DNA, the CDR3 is TGCGCCAGCCATTCCTTGGGGGGCTTGACGCACACTGAAGCTTTCTTT.

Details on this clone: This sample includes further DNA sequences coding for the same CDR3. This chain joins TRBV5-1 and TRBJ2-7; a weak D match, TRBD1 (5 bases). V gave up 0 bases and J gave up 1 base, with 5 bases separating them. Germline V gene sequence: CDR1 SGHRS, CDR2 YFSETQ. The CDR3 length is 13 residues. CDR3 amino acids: CASSLAGSYEQYF. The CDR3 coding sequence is TGCGCCAGCAGCTTGGCAGGGTCCTACGAGCAGTACTTC.

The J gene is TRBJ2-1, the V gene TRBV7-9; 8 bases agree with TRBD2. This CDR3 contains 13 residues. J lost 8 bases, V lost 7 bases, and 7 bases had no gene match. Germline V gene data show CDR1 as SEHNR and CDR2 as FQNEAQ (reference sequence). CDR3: CASKLAGLDEQFF. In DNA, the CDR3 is TGTGCCAGCAAATTAGCGGGATTGGATGAGCAGTTCTTC.

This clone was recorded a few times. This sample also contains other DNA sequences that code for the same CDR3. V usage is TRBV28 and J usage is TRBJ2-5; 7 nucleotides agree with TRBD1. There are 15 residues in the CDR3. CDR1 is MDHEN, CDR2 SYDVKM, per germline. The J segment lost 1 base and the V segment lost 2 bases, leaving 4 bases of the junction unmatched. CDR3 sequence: CASSLPGQFQETQYF. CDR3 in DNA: TGTGCCAGCAGTTTACCGGGACAGTTCCAAGAGACCCAGTACTTC.

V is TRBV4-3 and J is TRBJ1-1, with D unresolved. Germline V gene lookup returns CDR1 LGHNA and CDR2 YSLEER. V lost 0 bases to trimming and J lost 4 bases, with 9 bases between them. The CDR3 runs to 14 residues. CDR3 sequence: CASSQERVGTEAFF. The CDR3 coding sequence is TGCGCCAGCAGCCAAGAGCGGGTAGGCACTGAAGCTTTCTTT.

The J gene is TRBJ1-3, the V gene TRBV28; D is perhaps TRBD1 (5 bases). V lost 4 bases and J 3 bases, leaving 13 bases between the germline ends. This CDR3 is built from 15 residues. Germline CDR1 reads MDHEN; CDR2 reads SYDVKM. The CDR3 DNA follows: TGTGCCAGCAGTTACGGGGCTACCGATGGAAACACCATATATTTT. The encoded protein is CASSYGATDGNTIYF.

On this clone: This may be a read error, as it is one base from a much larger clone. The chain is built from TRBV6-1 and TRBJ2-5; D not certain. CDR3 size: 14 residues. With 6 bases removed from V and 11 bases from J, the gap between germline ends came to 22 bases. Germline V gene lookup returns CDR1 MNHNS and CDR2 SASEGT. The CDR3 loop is CASRTRRSSYKQYF. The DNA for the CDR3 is TGTGCCAGCAGAACCCGACGGTCCTCCTACAAGCAGTACTTC.

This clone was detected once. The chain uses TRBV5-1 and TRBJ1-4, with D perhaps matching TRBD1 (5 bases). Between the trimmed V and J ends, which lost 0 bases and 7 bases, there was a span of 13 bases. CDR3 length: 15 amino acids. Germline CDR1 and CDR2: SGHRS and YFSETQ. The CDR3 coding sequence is TGCGCCAGCAGCTTGGATGGGGGAAGGCGTGAAAAACTGTTTTTT. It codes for CASSLDGGRREKLFF. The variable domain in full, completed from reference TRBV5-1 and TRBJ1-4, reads KAGVTQTPRYLIKTRGQQVTLSCSPISGHRSVSWYQQTPGQGLQFLFEYFSETQRNKGNFPGRFSGRQFSNSRSEMNVSTLELGDSALYLCASSLDGGRREKLFFGSGTQLSVL.

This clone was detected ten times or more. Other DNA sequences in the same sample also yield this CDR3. CDR3 in amino acids: CSVPLGVTDTQYF. CDR3 DNA sequence: TGCAGCGTTCCGCTAGGGGTCACAGATACGCAGTATTTT. The chain has TRBV29-1 and TRBJ2-3, with a weak D call TRBD1 (5 bases). Germline values: CDR1 SQVTM, CDR2 ANQGSEA. The CDR3 length is 13 residues. The V gene lost 5 bases and the J gene lost 2 bases, with 11 bases spanning the gap.